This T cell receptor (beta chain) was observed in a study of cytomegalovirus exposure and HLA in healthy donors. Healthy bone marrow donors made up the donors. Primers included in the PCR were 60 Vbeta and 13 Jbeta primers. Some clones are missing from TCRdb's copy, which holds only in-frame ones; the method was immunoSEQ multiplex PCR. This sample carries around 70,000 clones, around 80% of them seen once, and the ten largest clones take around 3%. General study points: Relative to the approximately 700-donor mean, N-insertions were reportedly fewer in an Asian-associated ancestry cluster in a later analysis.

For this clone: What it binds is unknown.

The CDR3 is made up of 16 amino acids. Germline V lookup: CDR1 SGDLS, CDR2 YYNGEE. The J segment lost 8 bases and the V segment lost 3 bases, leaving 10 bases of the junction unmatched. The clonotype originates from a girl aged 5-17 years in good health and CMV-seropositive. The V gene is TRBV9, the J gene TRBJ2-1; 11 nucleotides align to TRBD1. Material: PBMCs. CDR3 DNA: TGTGCCAGCAGCGCGACCTGGGACAGGGGGGTGGATGAGCAGTTCTTC. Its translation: CASSATWDRGVDEQFF.